The clone carrying this T cell receptor (beta chain) appeared many times. For sequencing, patients were chosen who had shown expansion of CD8+CD57+ cells by flow cytometry. The diagnosis in all patients was severe acquired aplastic anemia. For CDR3 and TCR beta VDJ profiling, genomic DNA was the template used. TCRdb reprocessed the reads with MiXCR, giving one entry per CDR3 protein. The sample lists some 180,000 distinct CDR3 sequences, roughly 50% occurring once. The data belong to a study of CD8+CD57+ T cells in acquired aplastic anemia. The CDR3 is made up of 17 amino acids. Germline lookup yields CDR1 DFQATT and CDR2 SNEGSKA (reference sequence). The V and J ends lost 3 bases and 2 bases respectively, with 21 bases between them.

The TCR originated in a human donor with aplastic anemia. The V gene is TRBV20-1, the J gene TRBJ2-3; tentatively, D is TRBD2 (7 bases). Sequenced material: sorted CD4+, CD8+, or CD8+CD57+ T cells (not recorded which) from PBMCs. CDR3 sequence: CSASHPLGGAITDTQYF. In nucleotides, the CDR3 is TGCAGTGCTAGCCACCCCTTAGGGGGGGCGATCACAGATACGCAGTATTTT.